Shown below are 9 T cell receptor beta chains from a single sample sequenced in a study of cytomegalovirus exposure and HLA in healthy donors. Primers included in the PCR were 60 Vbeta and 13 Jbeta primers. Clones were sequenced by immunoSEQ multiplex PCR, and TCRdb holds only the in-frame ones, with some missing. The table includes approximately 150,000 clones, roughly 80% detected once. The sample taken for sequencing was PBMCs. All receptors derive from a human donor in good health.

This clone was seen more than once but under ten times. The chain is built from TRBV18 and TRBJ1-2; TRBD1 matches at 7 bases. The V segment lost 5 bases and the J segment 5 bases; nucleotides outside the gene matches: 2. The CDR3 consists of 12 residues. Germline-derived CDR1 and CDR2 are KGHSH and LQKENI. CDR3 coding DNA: TGTGCCAGCTCAGGGGACAGATATGGCTACACCTTC. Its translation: CASSGDRYGYTF.

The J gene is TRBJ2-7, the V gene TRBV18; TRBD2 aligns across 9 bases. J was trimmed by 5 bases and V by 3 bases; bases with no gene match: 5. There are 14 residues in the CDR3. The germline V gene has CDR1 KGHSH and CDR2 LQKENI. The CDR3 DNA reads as TGTGCCAGCTCACCTACCGGGACTAGCCACGAGCAGTACTTC. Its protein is CASSPTGTSHEQYF.

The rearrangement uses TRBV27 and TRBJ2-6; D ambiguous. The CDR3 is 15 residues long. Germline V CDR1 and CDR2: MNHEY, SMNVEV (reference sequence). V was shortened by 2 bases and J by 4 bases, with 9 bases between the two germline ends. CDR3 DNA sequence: TGTGCCAGCAGTTTACAGGCCTTAGGGGCCAACGTCCTGACTTTC. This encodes CASSLQALGANVLTF.

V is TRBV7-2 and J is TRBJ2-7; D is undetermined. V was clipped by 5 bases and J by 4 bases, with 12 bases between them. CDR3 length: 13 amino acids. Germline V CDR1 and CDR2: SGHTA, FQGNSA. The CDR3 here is CASSLELGYEQYF. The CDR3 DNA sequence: TGTGCCAGCAGCCTAGAGCTAGGTTACGAGCAGTACTTC.

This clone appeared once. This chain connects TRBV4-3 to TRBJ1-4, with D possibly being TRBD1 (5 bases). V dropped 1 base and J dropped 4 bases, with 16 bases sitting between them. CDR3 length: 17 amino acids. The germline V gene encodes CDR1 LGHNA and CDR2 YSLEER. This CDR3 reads CASSQAGFLGGNEKLFF. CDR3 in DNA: TGCGCCAGCAGCCAAGCCGGTTTTCTCGGGGGTAATGAAAAACTGTTTTTT.

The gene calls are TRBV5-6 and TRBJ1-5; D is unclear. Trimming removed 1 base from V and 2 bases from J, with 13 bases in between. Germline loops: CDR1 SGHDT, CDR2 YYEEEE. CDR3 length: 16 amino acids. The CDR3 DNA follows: TGTGCCAGCAGCTTGCGGACGGGGTATGGCAATCAGCCCCAGCATTTT. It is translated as CASSLRTGYGNQPQHF.

This chain's CDR3 is CATLEGVNGYTF. The CDR3 nucleotides are TGTGCCACCCTAGAGGGGGTCAATGGCTACACCTTC. V usage is TRBV27 and J usage is TRBJ1-2; a weak D match, TRBD1 (6 bases). Germline V lookup: CDR1 MNHEY, CDR2 SMNVEV (reference sequence). Trimming took off 10 bases at V and 6 bases at J, with 15 bases between the two ends. The CDR3 extends over 12 amino acids.

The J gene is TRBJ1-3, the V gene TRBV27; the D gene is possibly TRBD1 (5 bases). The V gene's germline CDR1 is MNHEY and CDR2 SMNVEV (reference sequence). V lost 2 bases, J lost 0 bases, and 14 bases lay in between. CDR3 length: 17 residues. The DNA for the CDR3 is TGTGCCAGCAGTTTAGGAGCTGGGGCCCTCTCTGGAAACACCATATATTTT. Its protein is CASSLGAGALSGNTIYF.

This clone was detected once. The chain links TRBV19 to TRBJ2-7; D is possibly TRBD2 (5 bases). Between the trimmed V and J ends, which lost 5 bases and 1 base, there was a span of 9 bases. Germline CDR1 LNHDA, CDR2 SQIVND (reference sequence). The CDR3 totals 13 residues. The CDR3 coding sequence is TGTGCCAGTAGTTCGACGGGGTCCTACGAGCAGTACTTC. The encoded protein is CASSSTGSYEQYF. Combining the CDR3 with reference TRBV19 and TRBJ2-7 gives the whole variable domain DGGITQSPKYLFRKEGQNVTLSCEQNLNHDAMYWYRQDPGQGLRLIYYSQIVNDFQKGDIAEGYSVSREKKESFPLTVTSAQKNPTAFYLCASSSTGSYEQYFGPGTRLTVT.